One sample yielded the 2 T cell receptor beta chains listed below, sequenced in a study of CD8 T cells in Susac syndrome. Random hexamers were used to reverse transcribe 0.5 to 1 ug of RNA. TCRdb passed the immunoSEQ multiplex PCR reads through MiXCR, listing each CDR3 protein once. The sample holds about 170,000 distinct CDR3 sequences, 80% to 95% seen once. The specimen was CD4+ T cells from PBMCs. These receptors all stem from a human donor with multiple sclerosis.

The count of this clonotype is one. This chain joins TRBV7-2 and TRBJ2-5; a weak D match, TRBD2 (5 bases). Trimming took 5 bases from V and 4 from J, leaving 20 bases between them. Germline loops: CDR1 SGHTA, CDR2 FQGNSA. The CDR3 loop spans 16 amino acids. This chain's CDR3 is CASSPLPGVTRETQYF. CDR3 DNA: TGTGCCAGCAGCCCCCTGCCGGGTGTCACTAGAGAGACCCAGTACTTC. Full variable domain (rest looked up from reference TRBV7-2 and TRBJ2-5): GAGVSQSPSNKVTEKGKDVELRCDPISGHTALYWYRQSLGQGLEFLIYFQGNSAPDKSGLPSDRFSAERTGGSVSTLTIQRTQQEDSAVYLCASSPLPGVTRETQYFGPGTRLLVL.

The chain has TRBV6-1 and TRBJ2-6; no reliable D call. V lost 3 bases and J 4 bases, leaving 10 bases between the germline ends. Germline V gives CDR1 MNHNS, CDR2 SASEGT. The CDR3 is 15 amino acids. DNA of the CDR3: TGTGCCAGCAGTGAGATTGGGGTAGGGGCCAACGTCCTGACTTTC. Its translation: CASSEIGVGANVLTF.